The sequence of this TCR beta chain was determined in a study of blood T cell repertoires in COVID-19. Across the study: From the United States, Italy and Spain came samples of acute and convalescent COVID-19. T cells, B-cell-depleted T cells, or PBMCs supplied cDNA or gDNA.

This CDR3 spans 8 amino acids. Germline values: CDR1 SQVTM, CDR2 ANQGSEA. Per the study methods: Reference gene primer amplification in the assay estimated nucleated cell counts. The method was immunoSEQ multiplex PCR; TCRdb's version includes in-frame clones alone and lacks a portion of them. The V and J calls and clone size are taken from that table; D and trimming were inferred from the DNA. The table lists some 460,000 clones, roughly 87% of them singletons, with about 2% in the top ten. In the case of this clone: One end of the junction varies from germline; a read error may be responsible.

This chain connects TRBV29-1 to TRBJ1-2, with D unclear. The TCR originated in a woman under 30 with acute COVID-19. The sequencing input was PBMCs or T cells enriched from blood (not recorded which). This CDR3 is CSDEGGPF. DNA of the CDR3: TGCAGCGACGAGGGAGGCCCCTTC.